Listed below are T cell receptor beta chains from one sample, sequenced in a study of blood T cell repertoires in COVID-19. Method: immunoSEQ multiplex PCR; TCRdb's copy keeps in-frame clones and lacks some. The sample holds around 110,000 clones; 65% to 85% are singletons and the top ten take roughly 4%. The specimen was PBMCs or T cells enriched from blood (not recorded which). The receptor set was obtained from a woman younger than 45 who had recovered from COVID-19. The CDR3 runs from the conserved cysteine through the conserved F or W. The D gene is left open where the match is weak. Size is omitted from some rows. Given values are once, few, many or a class for expanded clones.

TRBV2,TRBD1,-,TRBJ1-5,CASGDRGDQPQHF,TGTGCCAGCGGGGACAGGGGCGACCAGCCCCAGCATTTT
TRBV2,-,-,TRBJ2-1,CASMLESSYNEQFF,TGTGCCAGCATGTTGGAGAGCTCCTACAATGAGCAGTTCTTC
TRBV5-3,-,-,TRBJ2-7,CARRGAGEQYF,TGTGCCAGAAGGGGGGCTGGCGAGCAGTACTTC
TRBV5-6,TRBD2,once,TRBJ2-3,CASSQRGLAGVDTQYF,TGTGCCAGCAGCCAGCGGGGACTAGCGGGAGTAGATACGCAGTATTTT
TRBV4-1,TRBD2,-,TRBJ2-7,CASSHGTRSSYEQYF,TGCGCCAGCAGCCATGGGACTAGGAGCTCCTACGAGCAGTACTTC
TRBV7-3,-,-,TRBJ2-2,CASRREAGELFF,TGTGCCAGCAGGAGGGAGGCCGGGGAGCTGTTTTTT
TRBV19,-,-,TRBJ2-3,CASRSTRVGTDTQYF,TGTGCCAGTAGGAGCACTAGGGTTGGCACAGATACGCAGTATTTT
TRBV6-4,-,-,TRBJ2-2,CASTGGRNTGELFF,TGTGCCAGCACAGGAGGGCGGAACACCGGGGAGCTGTTTTTT
TRBV4-1,-,-,TRBJ1-5,CASSQDNLQPQHF,TGCGCCAGCAGCCAAGATAATCTGCAGCCCCAGCATTTT
TRBV7-9,-,-,TRBJ2-3,CASSPRGGEADTQYF,TGTGCCAGCAGCCCCCGAGGGGGGGAGGCAGATACGCAGTATTTT
TRBV30,TRBD2,-,TRBJ2-7,CAWSVLAGGTYEQYF,TGTGCCTGGAGTGTACTAGCGGGAGGCACCTACGAGCAGTACTTC
TRBV5-1,-,-,TRBJ1-1,CASSGRINTEAFF,TGCGCCAGCAGCGGCAGAATAAACACTGAAGCTTTCTTT
TRBV27,-,-,TRBJ1-4,CASSLYVRAEKLFF,TGTGCCAGCAGTTTATACGTAAGAGCCGAAAAACTGTTTTTT
TRBV3-1/TRBV3-2,TRBD1,-,TRBJ1-5,CASSQAGTGNQPQHF,TGTGCCAGCAGCCAAGCGGGGACAGGGAACCAGCCCCAGCATTTT
TRBV5-6,-,-,TRBJ1-1,CASSPLGGWTEAFF,TGTGCCAGCAGCCCCCTGGGGGGGTGGACTGAAGCTTTCTTT
TRBV28,-,once,TRBJ1-6,CASSFSGSNNSPLHF,TGTGCCAGCAGTTTTTCTGGCAGTAATAATTCACCCCTCCACTTT
TRBV12-3/TRBV12-4,-,few,TRBJ1-1,CASSFKGFTEAFF,TGTGCCAGCAGTTTCAAGGGGTTCACTGAAGCTTTCTTT
TRBV19,-,-,TRBJ1-3,CASSIGGSSSGNTIYF,TGTGCCAGTAGTATAGGAGGCAGCTCCTCTGGAAACACCATATATTTT